Described below is a single T cell receptor beta chain sequence and its context. The data belong to a study of T cell responses to AZD1222 COVID-19 vaccine. TCRdb's copy holds only in-frame clones and misses some; the assay was immunoSEQ multiplex PCR. This table has about 120,000 clones, about nine tenths appearing once. Between the trimmed V and J ends, which lost 1 base and 0 bases, there was a span of 7 bases. This CDR3 is 14 amino acids long. Germline V gene lookup returns CDR1 SGHVS and CDR2 FQNEAQ. The specimen comprised peripheral blood, sampled on day 0 of AZD1222 vaccination. The source of this sequence is an adult in good health. This sequence joins TRBV7-8 and TRBJ2-7; no clear D. The CDR3 nucleotides read TGTGCCAGCAGCTTAGGGCGAAGCTCCTACGAGCAGTACTTC. Its translation: CASSLGRSSYEQYF.